This T cell receptor (beta chain) is from a study of cytomegalovirus exposure and HLA in healthy donors. Study observations and caveats: Highly shared variants forming one cluster were likely a sequencing artifact. Later on, a genetic analysis was performed. It linked a missense variant in DCLRE1C with V- and J-gene trimming of TCR beta.

Concerning this clone: The antigen is not known.

PCR primers comprised 60 Vbeta and 13 Jbeta primers. Profiling relied on immunoSEQ multiplex PCR, and the TCRdb table lists in-frame clones only, not all of them. Of some 150,000 clones listed, around 77% are singletons. Germline trimming cut 5 bases from V and 0 bases from J; bases unmatched to any gene: 15. Germline CDR1 and CDR2: LNHDA and SQIVND (reference sequence). The CDR3 totals 20 residues. This clonotype originated in a woman aged 25 to 39 in good health and CMV-seronegative. Sample: PBMCs. V gene TRBV19 combines with J gene TRBJ2-1; 11 bases map to TRBD2. CDR3 amino acids: CASSLRPWGGTSGSYNEQFF. The CDR3 coding sequence is TGTGCCAGTAGTCTCCGTCCCTGGGGGGGGACTAGCGGCTCCTACAATGAGCAGTTCTTC. Using reference TRBV19 and TRBJ2-1 for the parts outside the CDR3, the full variable domain is DGGITQSPKYLFRKEGQNVTLSCEQNLNHDAMYWYRQDPGQGLRLIYYSQIVNDFQKGDIAEGYSVSREKKESFPLTVTSAQKNPTAFYLCASSLRPWGGTSGSYNEQFFGPGTRLTVL.